This TCR beta chain came from a study of cytomegalovirus exposure and HLA in healthy donors. General study findings and limits: In vitro testing confirmed a few CMV-associated chains as specific for CMV antigens. In a later analysis, parvovirus B19, influenza, CMV and Epstein-Barr virus appeared linked to several top co-occurrence clusters. A prior analysis recorded that most TCR beta V segments were productive about 87% or about 30% of the time.

Concerning this clone itself: Its antigen remains unknown.

A multiplex PCR was run with 60 Vbeta primers and 13 Jbeta primers. Study processing details: As a later analysis found, there were 70 million to 80 million unique TCR beta chains, of which around 10 million were shared. Generated by immunoSEQ multiplex PCR, the TCRdb table keeps only in-frame clones and is missing some. For V, J and clone size, that table is used; D and trimming come from the DNA. The table has some 100,000 clones, roughly three quarters seen once; the top ten hold about 4%. The sequence was collected from a female donor in good health and CMV-seropositive. Sequencing input: PBMCs.

The CDR3 here is CASSLLAGNNEQFF. As DNA, the CDR3 is TGCGCCAGCAGCTTGCTAGCCGGGAACAATGAGCAGTTCTTC. This chain joins TRBV5-1 and TRBJ2-1; tentatively, D is TRBD2 (5 bases). Looked up from germline, CDR1 is SGHRS and CDR2 is YFSETQ. Deletions cut 1 base from V and 5 bases from J, with 10 bases between. The CDR3 has 14 amino acids.